Listed below are T cell receptor beta chains from one sample, sequenced in a study of T-cell reconstitution after alpha-beta-depleted transplantation in children. One entry per CDR3 protein results from TCRdb running MiXCR on the PCR reads. This repertoire shows roughly 170,000 distinct CDR3 sequences, over 5.5% found once; its top ten account for roughly 3%. Sequencing used PBMCs from the stem cell graft donor, obtained from the stem cell graft. These receptors were taken from a human donor who donated a stem cell graft to a child with Wiskott-Aldrich syndrome. CDR3s include the opening cysteine and the closing phenylalanine or tryptophan. D genes are given only for firm matches. Clone size is given for some rows only: seen once, a few or many times, or a class if the clone is expanded.

clone size	V gene	J gene	D gene	CDR3 protein	CDR3 DNA
many	TRBV9	TRBJ2-2	-	CASSRGRGLNTGELFF	TGTGCCAGCAGCAGGGGCCGGGGGCTCAACACCGGGGAGCTGTTTTTT
many	TRBV11-3	TRBJ2-2	-	CASSSSLRGTGELFF	TGTGCCAGCAGCTCAAGTCTTAGAGGGACCGGGGAGCTGTTTTTT
many	TRBV20-1	TRBJ2-5	TRBD2	CSARDGSGRVQETQYF	TGCAGTGCTAGGGATGGTAGCGGGAGAGTGCAAGAGACCCAGTACTTC
-	TRBV30	TRBJ2-3	-	CAWSVRSGSTDTQYF	TGTGCCTGGAGTGTACGAAGCGGGAGCACAGATACGCAGTATTTT
many	TRBV4-3	TRBJ2-1	-	CASSQDRSGVSYNEQFF	TGCGCCAGCAGCCAAGATCGATCGGGGGTCTCCTACAATGAGCAGTTCTTC
few	TRBV7-8	TRBJ2-6	-	CASSLVADITSSGANVLTF	TGTGCCAGCAGCTTAGTAGCGGACATTACCTCTTCTGGGGCCAACGTCCTGACTTTC
many	TRBV29-1	TRBJ2-7	-	CSVAGTREQYF	TGCAGCGTTGCCGGGACGAGAGAGCAGTACTTC
many	TRBV11-2	TRBJ2-6	-	CASSILQGRVSGANVLTF	TGTGCCAGCAGCATTCTACAGGGTAGGGTCTCTGGGGCCAACGTCCTGACTTTC
many	TRBV7-9	TRBJ2-1	TRBD2	CASSLGTSGINEQFF	TGTGCCAGCAGCCTCGGGACTAGCGGGATCAATGAGCAGTTCTTC
many	TRBV15	TRBJ2-3	-	CATSRDSSGRGTDTQYF	TGTGCCACCAGCAGAGATTCGTCAGGCCGGGGAACAGATACGCAGTATTTT
many	TRBV12-3/TRBV12-4	TRBJ2-1	TRBD1	CASSARDRDNNEQFF	TGTGCCAGCAGTGCCCGGGACAGGGATAACAATGAGCAGTTCTTC
-	TRBV3-1	TRBJ1-1	-	CASSQELREGGWMNTEAFF	TGTGCCAGCAGCCAAGAACTGAGGGAGGGGGGTTGGATGAACACTGAAGCTTTCTTT
-	TRBV11-2	TRBJ1-1	-	CAGSLNVYTEAFF	TGTGCCGGCAGCTTAAACGTTTATACGGAAGCTTTCTTT
many	TRBV3-1	TRBJ2-3	-	CASSQLRVLDTQYF	TGTGCCAGCAGCCAACTACGGGTGTTAGATACGCAGTATTTT
many	TRBV20-1	TRBJ1-2	TRBD1	CSANDRVDYGYTF	TGCAGTGCTAACGACAGGGTGGACTATGGCTACACCTTC
many	TRBV19	TRBJ1-5	-	CASSTTIGRQPQHF	TGTGCCAGTAGTACCACGATAGGACGTCAGCCCCAGCATTTT
many	TRBV6-5	TRBJ2-1	TRBD1	CASSYSGTGHLYNEQFF	TGTGCCAGCAGTTACTCGGGGACAGGGCACCTTTACAATGAGCAGTTCTTC
many	TRBV12-3/TRBV12-4	TRBJ2-2	-	CASRTVNTGELFF	TGTGCCAGCAGGACCGTGAACACCGGGGAGCTGTTTTTT
-	TRBV6-1	TRBJ1-5	-	CASTERSNQPQHF	TGTGCCAGCACCGAAAGGAGCAATCAGCCCCAGCATTTT
many	TRBV5-1	TRBJ1-4	-	CASSLNRAPNEKLFF	TGCGCCAGCAGCCTTAACAGGGCCCCTAATGAAAAACTGTTTTTT
many	TRBV9	TRBJ1-1	-	CASSKDSNTEAFF	TGTGCCAGCAGCAAAGACAGTAACACTGAAGCTTTCTTT
few	TRBV27	TRBJ1-1	-	CASSLSQGWSTEAFF	TGTGCCAGCAGTTTATCCCAGGGTTGGAGCACTGAAGCTTTCTTT
-	TRBV5-1	TRBJ1-2	-	CASHLGQQTYGYTF	TGCGCCAGCCACCTCGGGCAGCAGACCTATGGCTACACCTTC
many	TRBV30	TRBJ1-5	-	CAWSPREGTSNQPQHF	TGTGCCTGGAGCCCTCGCGAGGGGACTAGCAATCAGCCCCAGCATTTT
-	TRBV10-3	TRBJ2-5	TRBD1	CAISEYRGEETQYF	TGTGCCATCAGTGAATACAGGGGGGAGGAGACCCAGTACTTC
many	TRBV30	TRBJ2-1	-	CAWSGGTYNEQFF	TGTGCCTGGAGTGGAGGGACCTACAATGAGCAGTTCTTC
-	TRBV7-9	TRBJ2-7	TRBD1	CASSYPTDRVSSYEQYF	TGTGCCAGCAGCTATCCCACCGACAGGGTGAGCTCCTACGAGCAGTACTTC
many	TRBV12-3/TRBV12-4	TRBJ1-5	-	CASTLKEAPHSNQPQHF	TGTGCCAGCACTCTTAAAGAGGCCCCTCATAGCAATCAGCCCCAGCATTTT
-	TRBV25-1	TRBJ2-1	-	CASSEYPHLSAASSYNEQFF	TGTGCCAGCAGTGAATACCCACACTTGTCCGCCGCGAGCTCCTACAATGAGCAGTTCTTC
many	TRBV5-1	TRBJ2-3	-	CASSLETTTDTQYF	TGCGCCAGCAGCTTGGAGACTACGACAGATACGCAGTATTTT
-	TRBV20-1	TRBJ2-1	-	CSAREYRLTYNEQFF	TGCAGTGCTAGAGAATACAGGCTCACCTACAATGAGCAGTTCTTC
few	TRBV28	TRBJ2-4	-	CASSFSYEAPRNIQYF	TGTGCCAGCAGTTTTTCGTATGAGGCCCCGCGGAACATTCAGTACTTC
many	TRBV2	TRBJ1-2	TRBD1	CASSRDSPYGDYGYTF	TGTGCCAGCAGTAGGGACAGCCCTTATGGGGACTATGGCTACACCTTC
many	TRBV29-1	TRBJ1-1	-	CSVRLYGENTEAFF	TGCAGCGTCAGACTATATGGGGAGAACACTGAAGCTTTCTTT
many	TRBV20-1	TRBJ2-3	-	CSAREGTDTQYF	TGCAGTGCTAGAGAGGGGACAGATACGCAGTATTTT
few	TRBV5-1	TRBJ2-3	-	CASSLDAGRGDTQYF	TGCGCCAGCAGCTTGGATGCAGGTCGTGGAGATACGCAGTATTTT
-	TRBV30	TRBJ2-1	TRBD1	CAWETGAAYNEQFF	TGTGCCTGGGAGACAGGGGCTGCCTACAATGAGCAGTTCTTC
many	TRBV25-1	TRBJ2-7	-	CASSWESPYEQYF	TGTGCCAGCAGTTGGGAGAGCCCCTACGAGCAGTACTTC
-	TRBV2	TRBJ1-3	TRBD1	CASSEFRGQISGNTIYF	TGTGCCAGCAGTGAATTCAGGGGACAGATCTCTGGAAACACCATATATTTT
many	TRBV11-3	TRBJ2-2	TRBD1	CASSLGPGQGSNGELFF	TGTGCCAGCAGCCTTGGGCCGGGACAGGGGAGTAACGGGGAGCTGTTTTTT
few	TRBV28	TRBJ2-7	TRBD1	CASSLDRGSPYEQYF	TGTGCCAGCAGTTTGGACAGGGGCTCGCCCTACGAGCAGTACTTC
many	TRBV12-3/TRBV12-4	TRBJ1-1	-	CASSFGDEEAFF	TGTGCCAGCAGTTTCGGGGATGAGGAAGCTTTCTTT
many	TRBV6-1	TRBJ2-2	-	CASSPQGRPGELFF	TGTGCCAGCAGTCCACAGGGTCGGCCCGGGGAGCTGTTTTTT
many	TRBV7-2	TRBJ2-1	-	CASSLSVYEQFF	TGTGCCAGCAGCTTGTCGGTATATGAGCAGTTCTTC
few	TRBV14	TRBJ2-7	TRBD1	CASSQFRGQGFEQYF	TGTGCCAGCAGCCAATTTCGGGGACAGGGGTTCGAGCAGTACTTC
many	TRBV12-3/TRBV12-4	TRBJ2-7	-	CASSPRGHFYEQYF	TGTGCCAGCAGCCCCCGAGGACATTTTTACGAGCAGTACTTC
many	TRBV5-1	TRBJ2-7	-	CASSLRVSSSEQYF	TGCGCCAGCAGCTTGAGGGTATCCTCCTCCGAGCAGTACTTC
-	TRBV5-4	TRBJ1-1	-	CASSLANPAGTEAFF	TGTGCCAGCAGCTTGGCCAATCCGGCAGGGACTGAAGCTTTCTTT
many	TRBV20-1	TRBJ2-3	TRBD2	CSARDVAGVEDTQYF	TGCAGTGCTAGAGATGTGGCGGGGGTAGAGGATACGCAGTATTTT
few	TRBV5-1	TRBJ2-1	TRBD1	CASSLEGQGAYNEQFF	TGCGCCAGCAGCTTGGAAGGACAGGGCGCCTACAATGAGCAGTTCTTC
few	TRBV2	TRBJ1-5	-	CASSDGRNSNQPQHF	TGTGCCAGCAGTGATGGCCGTAATAGCAATCAGCCCCAGCATTTT
many	TRBV6-5	TRBJ1-2	-	CASSRYSGTPRGGYTF	TGTGCCAGCAGTCGATATTCCGGGACTCCTAGAGGCGGCTACACCTTC